This T cell receptor beta chain emerged from a study of monozygotic twins with inflammatory bowel disease. Study findings and constraints: Among patients, repertoires may have gained variability from differing immunosuppressive treatments.

A template switching step added UMIs, each with a 6-nucleotide sample barcode. No DNA is given; TCRdb re-called the 5' RACE reads and lists each CDR3 protein once. The table lists 300,000 to 350,000 distinct CDR3 sequences, with around 2% in the top ten. Concerning this clonotype: Its target is not known.

CDR1 is WNHNN, CDR2 SYGVQD, per germline (reference sequence). The CDR3 sequence is 14 residues long. Sequencing input: blood. The chain has TRBV10-1 and TRBJ2-2; there is no DNA to check the TCRdb D call of TRBD2. The receptor was derived from a human donor with ulcerative colitis or Crohn's disease, or a healthy co-twin of an affected twin (not recorded which). This chain's CDR3 is CASRIAANTGELFF.